The clone carrying this T cell receptor beta chain was seen many times. This sample is part of a study of human T cells and chemical hapten exposure. One entry per CDR3 protein results from TCRdb running MiXCR on the RACE reads. The data contain about 52,000 distinct CDR3 sequences, 9.9% of them singletons. As to time point: patch test 3, about 24 weeks after DPC sensitization. Documented treatment: therapeutic diphenylcyclopropenone sensitization with weekly scalp DPC. This CDR3 has 17 residues. V lost 4 bases, J lost 0 bases, and 16 bases lay in between. Here the sequenced sample was whole blood, taken in connection with sensitization to the hapten diphenylcyclopropenone (DPC). The receptor was derived from a middle-aged woman with alopecia areata. Some clones in this sample may be carry-over from other donors' samples. The V call is TRBV12-3 or TRBV12-4, the J call TRBJ1-5; D perhaps matches TRBD1 (5 bases). The CDR3 coding sequence is TGTGCCAGCAGTTCGGGGCGGGGGAGTTTTAGCAATCAGCCCCAGCATTTT. Translating it yields CASSSGRGSFSNQPQHF.